The clone carrying this T cell receptor beta chain showed up just a few times. This sample was taken from a study of Graves' ophthalmopathy and Graves' hyperthyroidism. RNA transcripts were the template, and TCR beta CDR3 regions were amplified from them. The library came from an HTBI-primed first-round RT-PCR and a second-round multiplex PCR. TCRdb processed the multiplex PCR reads anew with MiXCR; each CDR3 protein has one entry. The table records about 420,000 distinct CDR3 sequences, 20% to 25% of them present only once. The CDR3 has 13 residues. Germline CDR1 and CDR2: MDHEN and SYDVKM. The V gene lost 10 bases and the J gene lost 7 bases, with 16 bases spanning the gap.

This chain connects TRBV28 to TRBJ2-2; D is possibly TRBD2 (5 bases). The sample comprised peripheral blood. This TCR came from a woman aged 18-29 years with stable Graves' hyperthyroidism. Written as DNA, the CDR3 is TGTGCCACCGAGTGGGAGTGGGGCGGGGAGCTGTTTTTT. Translating it yields CATEWEWGGELFF.